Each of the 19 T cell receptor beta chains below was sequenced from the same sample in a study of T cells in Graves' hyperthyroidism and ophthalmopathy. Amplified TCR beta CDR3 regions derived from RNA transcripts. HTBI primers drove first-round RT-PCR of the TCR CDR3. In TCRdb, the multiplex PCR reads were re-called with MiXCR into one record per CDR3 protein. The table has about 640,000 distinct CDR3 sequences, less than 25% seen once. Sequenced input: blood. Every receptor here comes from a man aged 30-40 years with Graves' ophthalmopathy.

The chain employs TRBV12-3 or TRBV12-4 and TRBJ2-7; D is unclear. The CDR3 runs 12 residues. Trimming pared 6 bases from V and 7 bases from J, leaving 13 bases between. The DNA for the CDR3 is TGTGCCAGCAGGACGGGCGGACCTGAGCAGTACTTC. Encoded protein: CASRTGGPEQYF.

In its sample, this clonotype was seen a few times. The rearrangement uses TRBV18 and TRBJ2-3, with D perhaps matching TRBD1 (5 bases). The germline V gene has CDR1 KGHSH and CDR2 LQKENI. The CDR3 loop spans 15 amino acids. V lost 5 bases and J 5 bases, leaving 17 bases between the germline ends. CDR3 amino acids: CASSSGRVGRDTQYF. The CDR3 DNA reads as TGTGCCAGCTCATCGGGTCGCGTGGGGCGAGATACGCAGTATTTT.

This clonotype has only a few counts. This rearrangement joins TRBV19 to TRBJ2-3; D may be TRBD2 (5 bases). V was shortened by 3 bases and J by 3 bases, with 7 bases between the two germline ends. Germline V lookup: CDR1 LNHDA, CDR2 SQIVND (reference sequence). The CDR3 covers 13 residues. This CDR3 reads CASSMGATDTQYF. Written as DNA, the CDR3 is TGTGCCAGTAGTATGGGAGCAACAGATACGCAGTATTTT. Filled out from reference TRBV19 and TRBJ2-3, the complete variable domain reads DGGITQSPKYLFRKEGQNVTLSCEQNLNHDAMYWYRQDPGQGLRLIYYSQIVNDFQKGDIAEGYSVSREKKESFPLTVTSAQKNPTAFYLCASSMGATDTQYFGPGTRLTVL.

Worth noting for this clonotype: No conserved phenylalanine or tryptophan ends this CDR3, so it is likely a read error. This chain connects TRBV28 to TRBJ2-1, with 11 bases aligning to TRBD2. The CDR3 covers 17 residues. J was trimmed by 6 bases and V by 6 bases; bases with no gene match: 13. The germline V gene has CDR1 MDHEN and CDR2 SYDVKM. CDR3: CASRGLAGGGSSNEQFS. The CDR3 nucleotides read TGTGCCAGCAGGGGGCTAGCGGGAGGCGGGTCATCCAATGAGCAGTTCTCC.

The CDR3 sequence is CATSLSGLAGGRPNTQYF. The DNA of the CDR3 is TGTGCCACCAGCTTATCGGGACTAGCGGGAGGGAGGCCCAATACGCAGTATTTT. The chain is built from TRBV15 and TRBJ2-3; TRBD2 agrees at 16 bases. Losses at the gene ends were 5 bases for V and 7 bases for J; bases not matched to a gene: 12. Germline V gene data show CDR1 as LNHNV and CDR2 as YYDKDF (reference sequence). This CDR3 contains 18 residues.

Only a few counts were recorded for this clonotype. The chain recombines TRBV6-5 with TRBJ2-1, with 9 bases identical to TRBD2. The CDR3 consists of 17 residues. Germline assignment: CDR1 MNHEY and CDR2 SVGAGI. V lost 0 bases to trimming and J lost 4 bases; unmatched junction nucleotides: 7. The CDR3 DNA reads TGTGCCAGCAGTTACTCTCCAGCGGGAGGATCTTACAATGAGCAGTTCTTC. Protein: CASSYSPAGGSYNEQFF.

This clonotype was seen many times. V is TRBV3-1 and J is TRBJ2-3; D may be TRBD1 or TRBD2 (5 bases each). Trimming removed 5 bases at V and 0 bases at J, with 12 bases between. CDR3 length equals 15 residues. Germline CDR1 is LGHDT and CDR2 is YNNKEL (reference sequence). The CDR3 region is CASSTRDGSTDTQYF. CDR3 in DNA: TGTGCCAGCAGCACCCGGGACGGGAGCACAGATACGCAGTATTTT.

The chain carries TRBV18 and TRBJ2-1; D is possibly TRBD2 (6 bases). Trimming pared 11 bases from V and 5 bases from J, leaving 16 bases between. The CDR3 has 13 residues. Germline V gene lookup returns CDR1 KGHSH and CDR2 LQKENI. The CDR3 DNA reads TGTGCCGGCACTAGCATAAACCACAATGAGCAGTTCTTC. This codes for CAGTSINHNEQFF.

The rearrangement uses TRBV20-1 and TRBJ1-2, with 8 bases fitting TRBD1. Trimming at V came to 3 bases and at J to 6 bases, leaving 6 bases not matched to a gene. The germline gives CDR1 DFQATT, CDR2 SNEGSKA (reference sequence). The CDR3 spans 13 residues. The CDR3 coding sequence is TGCAGTGCTAGCCCCGGGACAGGTAATGGCTACACCTTC. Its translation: CSASPGTGNGYTF.

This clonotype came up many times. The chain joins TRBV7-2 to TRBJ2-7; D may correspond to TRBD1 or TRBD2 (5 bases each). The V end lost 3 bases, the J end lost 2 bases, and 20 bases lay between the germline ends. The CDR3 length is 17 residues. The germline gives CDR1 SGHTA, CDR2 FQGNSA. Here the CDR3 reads CASSFGASKLHPYEQYF. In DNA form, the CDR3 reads TGTGCCAGCAGCTTCGGGGCCTCAAAGCTGCACCCCTACGAGCAGTACTTC.

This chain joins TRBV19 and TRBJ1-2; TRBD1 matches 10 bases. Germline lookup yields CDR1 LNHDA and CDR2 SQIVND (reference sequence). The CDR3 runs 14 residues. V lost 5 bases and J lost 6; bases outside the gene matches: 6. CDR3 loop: CASSPGTGEDGYTF. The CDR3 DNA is TGTGCCAGTAGTCCGGGGACAGGGGAGGATGGCTACACCTTC.

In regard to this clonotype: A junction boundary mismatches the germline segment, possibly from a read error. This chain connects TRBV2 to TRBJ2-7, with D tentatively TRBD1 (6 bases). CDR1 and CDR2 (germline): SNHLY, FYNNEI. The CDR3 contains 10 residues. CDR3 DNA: TGTGCCAGCAGTGAGGGACAATGGGGCTTC. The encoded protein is CASSEGQWGF.

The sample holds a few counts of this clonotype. In DNA, the CDR3 is TGTGCCAGCAGAGGGACAGGGGTTGGCTACACCTTC. Protein sequence: CASRGTGVGYTF. The chain links TRBV6-1 to TRBJ1-2, with 10 nucleotides matching TRBD1. Trimming took 6 bases from V and 7 from J; bases not matched to a gene: 2. CDR1 is MNHNS, CDR2 SASEGT, per germline. The CDR3 length is 12 residues.

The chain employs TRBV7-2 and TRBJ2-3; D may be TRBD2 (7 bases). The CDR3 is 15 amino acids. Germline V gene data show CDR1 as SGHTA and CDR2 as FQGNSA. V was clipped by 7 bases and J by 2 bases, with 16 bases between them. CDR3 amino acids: CASTTGGPATDTQYF. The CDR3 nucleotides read TGTGCCAGCACCACGGGGGGCCCCGCCACAGATACGCAGTATTTT.

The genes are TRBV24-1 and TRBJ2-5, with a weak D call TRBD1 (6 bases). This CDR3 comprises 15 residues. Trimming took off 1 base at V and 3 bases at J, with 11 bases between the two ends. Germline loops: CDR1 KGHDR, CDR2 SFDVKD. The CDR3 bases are TGTGCCACCAGTGATTTTAGGGGACAAAAAGAGACCCAGTACTTC. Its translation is CATSDFRGQKETQYF.

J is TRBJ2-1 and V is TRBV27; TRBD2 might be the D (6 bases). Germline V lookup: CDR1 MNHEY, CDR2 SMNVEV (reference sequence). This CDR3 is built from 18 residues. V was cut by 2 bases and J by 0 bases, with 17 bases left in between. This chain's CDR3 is CASSLPLTSRSSYNEQFF. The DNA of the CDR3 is TGTGCCAGCAGTTTACCCTTAACTAGCAGGAGCTCCTACAATGAGCAGTTCTTC.

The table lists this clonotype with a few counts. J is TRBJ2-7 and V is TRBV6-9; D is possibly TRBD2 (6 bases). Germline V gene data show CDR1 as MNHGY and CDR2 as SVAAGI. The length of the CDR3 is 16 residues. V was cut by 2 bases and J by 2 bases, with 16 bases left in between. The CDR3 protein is CASSYPGRRGTYEQYF. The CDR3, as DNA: TGTGCCAGCAGTTATCCGGGGCGGAGGGGTACCTACGAGCAGTACTTC.

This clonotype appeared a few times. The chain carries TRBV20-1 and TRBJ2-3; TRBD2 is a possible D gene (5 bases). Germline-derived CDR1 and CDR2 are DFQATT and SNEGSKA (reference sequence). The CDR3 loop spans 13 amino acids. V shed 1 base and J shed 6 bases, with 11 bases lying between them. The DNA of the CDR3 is TGCAGTGCTAGAGCCCCTGAGCGGGATACGCAGTATTTT. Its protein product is CSARAPERDTQYF.

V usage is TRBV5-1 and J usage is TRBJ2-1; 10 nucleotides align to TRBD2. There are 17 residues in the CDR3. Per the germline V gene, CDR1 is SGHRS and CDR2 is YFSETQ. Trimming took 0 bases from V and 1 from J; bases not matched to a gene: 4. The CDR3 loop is CASSLVGLAESYNEQFF. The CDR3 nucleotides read TGCGCCAGCAGCTTGGTAGGACTAGCGGAATCCTACAATGAGCAGTTCTTC.